These 32 T cell receptor beta chains originate from one sample sequenced in a study of regulatory T cells in long-lasting Graves disease. Time point reported: persistent/refractory GD, antithyroid drugs over 5 years with positive TRAb. After RNA was extracted from PBMCs, the TCR library was made from it. Through Arm-PCR of CDR3 regions and iRepertoire HTBI primers, TCR beta libraries were built. TCRdb reprocessed the multiplex PCR reads with MiXCR, giving one entry per CDR3 protein. The data show 400,000 to 500,000 distinct CDR3 sequences, around a fifth seen once. Sequencing was performed on peripheral blood mononuclear cells (PBMCs), taken when the disease was refractory, from a patient treated with antithyroid drugs. These TCRs come from a female donor with Graves disease.

The gene calls are TRBV5-1 and TRBJ2-5, with D perhaps matching TRBD1 or TRBD2 (6 bases each). CDR1 is SGHRS, CDR2 YFSETQ, per germline. CDR3 length equals 14 residues. V lost 7 bases and J lost 0, with 13 bases in between. CDR3 sequence (DNA): TGCGCCAGCTTACAGGGACTCGACCAAGAGACCCAGTACTTC. Translated, it gives CASLQGLDQETQYF.

This clonotype was observed at least ten times. The chain combines TRBV20-1 with TRBJ1-5, with D hard to call. Per germline, CDR1 DFQATT and CDR2 SNEGSKA (reference sequence). The germline V and J ends were trimmed by 3 bases and 7 bases, with 13 bases remaining between them. This CDR3 region has 13 residues. The CDR3 loop is CSASIEGWQPQHF. The CDR3 region has the DNA TGCAGTGCTAGTATCGAGGGATGGCAGCCCCAGCATTTT.

On this clonotype itself: Possible read error: a much larger clone is one base away. The chain uses TRBV3-1 and TRBJ1-4; 10 bases align to TRBD1. Germline V gives CDR1 LGHDT, CDR2 YNNKEL (reference sequence). This CDR3 comprises 15 residues. With V trimmed by 1 base and J by 10 bases, 6 bases remained unmatched. The CDR3 region is CASSQAGTGDGKLFF. The CDR3, as DNA: TGTGCCAGCAGCCAAGCCGGGACAGGGGATGGAAAACTGTTTTTT. The variable domain in full, with the rest retrieved from reference TRBV3-1 and TRBJ1-4, is DTAVSQTPKYLVTQMGNDKSIKCEQNLGHDTMYWYKQDSKKFLKIMFSYNNKELIINETVPNRFSPKSPDKAHLNLHINSLELGDSAVYFCASSQAGTGDGKLFFGSGTQLSVL.

This clonotype appeared a few times. The chain couples TRBV5-1 to TRBJ2-7, with D unclear. This CDR3 has 12 residues. The V end lost 1 base, the J end lost 6 bases, and 8 bases lay between the germline ends. CDR1 is SGHRS and CDR2 is YFSETQ in the germline V gene. CDR3 sequence: CASSLYQTEQYF. The CDR3 DNA is TGCGCCAGCAGCTTGTATCAGACCGAGCAGTACTTC.

V and J are TRBV30 and TRBJ1-1, with D maybe TRBD1 (5 bases). Trimming removed 2 bases at V and 1 base at J, with 8 bases between. CDR1 and CDR2 (germline): GTSNPN, SVGIG (reference sequence). This CDR3 spans 13 amino acids. The CDR3 is CAWSTRGNTEAFF. CDR3 sequence (DNA): TGTGCCTGGAGTACGAGGGGGAACACTGAAGCTTTCTTT.

This clonotype was seen repeatedly, ten times or more. V is TRBV28 and J is TRBJ2-7; 9 positions agree with TRBD1. V was pared by 6 bases and J by 1 base, with 7 bases of the junction left unmatched. This CDR3 region has 15 residues. Germline V lookup: CDR1 MDHEN, CDR2 SYDVKM. The CDR3 sequence is CASRTDRGVSYEQYF. The CDR3, as DNA: TGTGCCAGCAGGACCGACAGGGGGGTTTCCTACGAGCAGTACTTC.

This clonotype has at least ten counts. The chain employs TRBV28 and TRBJ2-5; the D gene is possibly TRBD2 (6 bases). The CDR3 covers 16 residues. Germline assignment: CDR1 MDHEN and CDR2 SYDVKM. Trimming shortened V by 3 bases and J by 0 bases, and 14 bases separated the two germline ends. CDR3: CASSFRASGYQETQYF. CDR3 nucleotide sequence: TGTGCCAGCAGTTTTAGAGCGAGCGGGTACCAAGAGACCCAGTACTTC.

This clonotype was picked up one time. This chain joins TRBV6-1 and TRBJ2-2; 7 positions agree with TRBD1. The CDR3 sequence is 13 residues long. Germline lookup yields CDR1 MNHNS and CDR2 SASEGT. V lost 7 bases, J lost 6 bases, and 5 bases stayed unmatched. The CDR3 here is CASNDRVAGELFF. The CDR3, as DNA: TGTGCCAGCAACGACAGGGTAGCCGGGGAGCTGTTTTTT.

This clonotype was seen more than once but under ten times. The rearrangement links TRBV12-3 or TRBV12-4 to TRBJ1-2; no clear D gene. The CDR3 spans 13 residues. The ends were cut back, 5 bases at V and 5 bases at J, with 12 bases in the middle. The CDR3 is CASSPRAEYGYTF. The DNA of the CDR3 is TGTGCCAGCAGTCCCCGGGCGGAGTATGGCTACACCTTC.

The gene calls are TRBV18 and TRBJ2-5; D might be TRBD1 or TRBD2, each matching 5 bases. The V end lost 3 bases, the J end lost 5 bases, and 19 bases lay between the germline ends. The CDR3 is 16 residues long. CDR1 is KGHSH, CDR2 LQKENI, per germline. For the CDR3, the DNA is TGTGCCAGCTCACCCTACGAGGGCAGGGACGGGGAGACCCAGTACTTC. It translates to CASSPYEGRDGETQYF.

Regarding this clonotype: A read error may explain this, as a much larger clone is one base away. The V gene is TRBV15, the J gene TRBJ1-1, with D maybe TRBD1 (5 bases). The CDR3 is made up of 13 amino acids. Between the trimmed V and J ends, which lost 4 bases and 4 bases, there was a span of 10 bases. In germline, CDR1 is LNHNV, CDR2 YYDKDF (reference sequence). For the CDR3, the DNA is TGTGCCACCAGCACCACAGGTGTCACTGAAGCTTTCTTT. Amino acid sequence: CATSTTGVTEAFF.

This clonotype was picked up many times. The rearrangement joins TRBV27 to TRBJ2-3; D is undetermined. In germline, CDR1 is MNHEY, CDR2 SMNVEV (reference sequence). CDR3 length equals 12 residues. Trimming took 5 bases from V and 2 from J, leaving 5 bases between them. The CDR3 spells CASSTLTDTQYF. DNA of the CDR3: TGTGCCAGCAGTACACTCACAGATACGCAGTATTTT.

This clonotype was observed once. The CDR3 does not end in the conserved phenylalanine or tryptophan, so this is likely a read error. This chain links TRBV12-3 or TRBV12-4 with TRBJ1-5; D perhaps matches TRBD1 (5 bases). This CDR3 has 14 residues. V was shortened by 2 bases and J by 2 bases, with 7 bases between the two germline ends. In nucleotides, the CDR3 is TGTGCCAGCAGTTTATGGGGCGGCAATCAGCCCCAGCATTCT. The encoded protein is CASSLWGGNQPQHS.

This clonotype has at least ten counts. The CDR3 loop reads CASSLDRYSNQPQHF. The CDR3 coding sequence is TGTGCCAGCAGTTTGGACAGATATAGCAATCAGCCCCAGCATTTT. This chain connects TRBV28 to TRBJ1-5, with D perhaps matching TRBD1 (6 bases). In germline, CDR1 is MDHEN, CDR2 SYDVKM. CDR3 size: 15 residues. V lost 3 bases, J lost 0 bases, and 9 bases lay in between.

Many counts were recorded for this clonotype. The conserved phenylalanine or tryptophan normally closing the CDR3 is absent here, so this likely arose from a read error. This sequence joins TRBV15 and TRBJ1-2, with 7 bases fitting TRBD1. V lost 5 bases to trimming and J lost 3 bases; unmatched junction nucleotides: 18. The CDR3 runs 18 residues. In germline, CDR1 is LNHNV, CDR2 YYDKDF (reference sequence). The CDR3 is CATSSLTRGQENDYGYTV. In DNA form, the CDR3 reads TGTGCCACCAGCTCCCTCACGCGAGGACAGGAAAATGACTATGGCTACACCGTC.

This clonotype has more than one count but fewer than ten. This sequence joins TRBV3-1 and TRBJ2-7, with TRBD2 matching over 14 bases. Germline V gene data show CDR1 as LGHDT and CDR2 as YNNKEL (reference sequence). V lost 6 bases, J lost 4 bases, and 14 bases stayed unmatched. The CDR3 runs to 18 residues. CDR3: CASSHAAGTSGSRYEQYF. In nucleotides, the CDR3 is TGTGCCAGCAGTCACGCCGCCGGGACTAGCGGGAGCAGATACGAGCAGTACTTC.

This clonotype was counted ten times or more. The chain employs TRBV2 and TRBJ2-2; 7 bases fit TRBD1. From germline, CDR1 is SNHLY and CDR2 FYNNEI. The CDR3 contains 13 residues. With V trimmed by 8 bases and J by 5 bases, 5 bases remained unmatched. The CDR3 DNA reads as TGTGCCAGCCGACAGGGTTGGACCGGGGAGCTGTTTTTT. It is translated as CASRQGWTGELFF.

The V call is TRBV20-1, the J call TRBJ2-7; D is perhaps TRBD1 or TRBD2 (5 bases each). Germline-derived CDR1 and CDR2 are DFQATT and SNEGSKA (reference sequence). With 6 bases removed from V and 2 bases from J, the gap between germline ends came to 20 bases. This CDR3 has 15 amino acids. The CDR3 sequence: CSAQPMRGKAYEQYF. In DNA, the CDR3 is TGCAGTGCCCAGCCCATGAGGGGAAAGGCCTACGAGCAGTACTTC.

CDR3 DNA sequence: TGCGCCAGCAGCCCAAAGATAGGAGGGAGGACTGAAGCTTTCTTT. Translation: CASSPKIGGRTEAFF. The chain recombines TRBV4-1 with TRBJ1-1; D is unclear. Germline V gene sequence: CDR1 MGHRA, CDR2 YSYEKL. This CDR3 is 15 amino acids long. V was trimmed by 4 bases and J by 5 bases, leaving 17 bases between them.

The sample holds a few counts of this clonotype. The rearrangement uses TRBV19 and TRBJ1-4; unclear D gene. This CDR3 spans 13 amino acids. Germline V gives CDR1 LNHDA, CDR2 SQIVND (reference sequence). The V gene lost 0 bases and the J gene lost 5 bases, with 4 bases spanning the gap. For the CDR3, the DNA is TGTGCCAGTAGTATAGACCTAAATGAAAAACTGTTTTTT. It yields the protein CASSIDLNEKLFF. Together with reference TRBV19 and TRBJ1-4, the CDR3 gives the full variable domain: DGGITQSPKYLFRKEGQNVTLSCEQNLNHDAMYWYRQDPGQGLRLIYYSQIVNDFQKGDIAEGYSVSREKKESFPLTVTSAQKNPTAFYLCASSIDLNEKLFFGSGTQLSVL.

On this clonotype: A read error may explain this, as a much larger clone is one base away. V and J are TRBV6-5 and TRBJ1-6; D is ambiguous. V shed 4 bases and J shed 0 bases, with 10 bases lying between them. Germline-derived CDR1 and CDR2 are MNHEY and SVGAGI. This CDR3 has 16 residues. Written as DNA, the CDR3 is TGTGCCAGCAGTTGCTCCTTGAGCTCCTATAATTCACCCCTCCACTTT. Encoded protein: CASSCSLSSYNSPLHF.

This clonotype was detected many times. This chain joins TRBV28 and TRBJ1-5; D ambiguous. The CDR3 is 13 amino acids. Per germline, CDR1 MDHEN and CDR2 SYDVKM. Trimming removed 2 bases from V and 5 bases from J, with 7 bases in between. This CDR3 reads CASSLALDQPQHF. CDR3 bases: TGTGCCAGCAGTTTAGCCTTAGATCAGCCCCAGCATTTT.

This clonotype was seen repeatedly, ten times or more. This chain connects TRBV28 to TRBJ2-4; D is undetermined. The CDR3 is 14 residues long. Germline V CDR1 and CDR2: MDHEN, SYDVKM. Deletions cut 5 bases from V and 1 base from J, with 9 bases between. CDR3 sequence reads: CASSIKFAKNIQYF. The CDR3 DNA follows: TGTGCCAGCAGTATCAAATTCGCCAAAAACATTCAGTACTTC.

This clonotype has at least ten counts. V usage is TRBV28 and J usage is TRBJ2-7; 11 bases are shared with TRBD2. J lost 6 bases, V lost 5 bases, and 9 bases had no gene match. The CDR3 consists of 15 residues. The germline V gene has CDR1 MDHEN and CDR2 SYDVKM. The CDR3 DNA sequence: TGTGCCAGCAGTGATAGCGGGAGGGCCCCAGGCGAGCAGTACTTC. Amino acids: CASSDSGRAPGEQYF.

As regards this clonotype: This may be a read error, as it is one base from a much larger clone. The V call is TRBV10-3, the J call TRBJ1-2, with D perhaps matching TRBD1 (5 bases). The V end was cut by 11 bases, the J end by 3 bases, with 22 bases between. CDR1 and CDR2 (germline): ENHRY, SYGVKD. This CDR3 has 15 residues. CDR3 sequence (DNA): TGTGCCTTCGCCTCCAGCCGGGGCGAAGACTATGGCTACACCTTC. Translated: CAFASSRGEDYGYTF.

The chain employs TRBV4-1 and TRBJ1-4; tentatively, D is TRBD1 (6 bases). The CDR3 consists of 14 residues. The V gene's germline CDR1 is MGHRA and CDR2 YSYEKL. Trimming took off 3 bases at V and 6 bases at J, with 11 bases between the two ends. CDR3 amino acids: CASSHRGEDEKLFF. DNA for the CDR3: TGCGCCAGCAGCCACAGGGGAGAAGATGAAAAACTGTTTTTT.

This clonotype was detected many times. The CDR3 region is CSARDGLAGGYEQYF. CDR3 in DNA: TGCAGTGCTAGAGACGGGCTAGCGGGGGGGTACGAGCAGTACTTC. The chain couples TRBV20-1 to TRBJ2-7; TRBD2 aligns across 12 bases. The V gene's germline CDR1 is DFQATT and CDR2 SNEGSKA (reference sequence). V dropped 0 bases and J dropped 4; count of bases not matched to a gene: 4. The CDR3 consists of 15 residues.

This clonotype was observed many times. This chain links TRBV5-1 with TRBJ1-1; possible D gene TRBD1, 5 bases. V lost 1 base, J lost 8 bases, and 18 bases lay in between. CDR3 length: 15 residues. CDR1 SGHRS and CDR2 YFSETQ come from the germline V gene. In DNA form, the CDR3 reads TGCGCCAGCAGCTTGTTTGGGACGCAATTTCAGGAAGCTTTCTTT. It yields the protein CASSLFGTQFQEAFF.

This clonotype was counted ten times or more. The chain combines TRBV20-1 with TRBJ2-7, with D possibly called TRBD1 or TRBD2 (5 bases each). V was cut by 1 base and J by 5 bases, with 15 bases left in between. Germline values: CDR1 DFQATT, CDR2 SNEGSKA (reference sequence). CDR3 length: 14 residues. The CDR3: CSARASGMEDEQYF. The CDR3, as DNA: TGCAGTGCTAGAGCCTCAGGGATGGAGGACGAGCAGTACTTC.

This clonotype has a count of ten or more. V is TRBV5-1 and J is TRBJ1-2; 9 bases map to TRBD1. CDR1 and CDR2 from the germline V gene are SGHRS and YFSETQ. With V trimmed by 4 bases and J by 6 bases, 7 bases remained unmatched. This CDR3 contains 14 residues. CDR3 sequence: CASSGGQGGHGYTF. The CDR3 nucleotides read TGCGCCAGCAGCGGGGGACAGGGAGGACATGGCTACACCTTC.

V is TRBV3-1 and J is TRBJ1-6, with a possible D match to TRBD1 (6 bases). The CDR3 extends over 15 amino acids. V was trimmed by 4 bases and J by 9 bases, leaving 16 bases between them. The germline V gene encodes CDR1 LGHDT and CDR2 YNNKEL (reference sequence). As DNA, the CDR3 is TGTGCCAGCAGCCTAAGCGGGGGGCTCGTTTCACCCCTCCACTTT. Residues: CASSLSGGLVSPLHF.

Ten or more counts support this clonotype. This chain connects TRBV12-3 or TRBV12-4 to TRBJ2-7, with TRBD2 matching over 7 bases. Trimming cost V 6 bases and J 3 bases; bases outside gene matches: 11. The CDR3 contains 15 residues. The CDR3 here is CASRYEDGGFYEQYF. CDR3 nucleotide sequence: TGTGCCAGCAGATACGAGGACGGGGGGTTCTACGAGCAGTACTTC.